This TCR beta chain comes out of a study of CD8 T cells in Susac syndrome. RNA was extracted with the RNeasy kit, and a quantity of roughly 0.5 to 1 ug was reverse transcribed using random hexamers. TCRdb reanalysed the immunoSEQ multiplex PCR reads using MiXCR and keeps one entry per CDR3 protein. In the table there are approximately 230,000 distinct CDR3 sequences, around 93% of which are singletons. From blood CD8+ and CD4+ T cells, TCR beta sequences were generated. Germline values: CDR1 SGHVS, CDR2 FQNEAQ. The trim removed 5 bases at V and 5 bases at J, leaving 10 bases unmatched. The CDR3 contains 16 residues.

This receptor was obtained from a human donor with multiple sclerosis. Sequenced input: CD4+ T cells from PBMCs. The genes are TRBV7-8 and TRBJ2-5; 11 nucleotides align to TRBD2. DNA of the CDR3: TGTGCCAGCAGCCCCCTTAGCGGGGGGGCGGGGGAGACCCAGTACTTC. Protein product: CASSPLSGGAGETQYF.